This TCR beta chain comes out of a study of T cells in Graves' hyperthyroidism and ophthalmopathy. Regarding the study as a whole: Peripheral blood also featured most of the thyroid clonotypes expanded above 0.001.

The germline CDR1 and CDR2 sequences are LNHDA and SQIVND (reference sequence). The CDR3 length is 13 residues. V lost 6 bases and J lost 0, with 8 bases in between. The sample holds many counts of this clonotype. Its target is unknown. Patients aged 18 to 65 had newly diagnosed hyperthyroidism of under 2 months' duration. Exclusions: uncontrolled infection, other autoimmune disease, pregnancy, lactation. TCR beta CDR3 regions were amplified from RNA. Carried out on the TCR CDR3, a first-round RT-PCR used the HTBI primer set. TCRdb reprocessed the multiplex PCR reads via MiXCR and lists one record per CDR3 protein. The sample carries tens of thousands of distinct CDR3 sequences, 45% to 65% recorded once.

The rearrangement joins TRBV19 to TRBJ2-5; no definite D call. The sequence was collected from a man in his late teens or twenties with Graves' hyperthyroidism. The sequencing input was peripheral blood or thyroid tissue (not recorded which). The CDR3 DNA sequence: TGTGCCAGTAGGTGGACCCACCAAGAGACCCAGTACTTC. Its protein is CASRWTHQETQYF.